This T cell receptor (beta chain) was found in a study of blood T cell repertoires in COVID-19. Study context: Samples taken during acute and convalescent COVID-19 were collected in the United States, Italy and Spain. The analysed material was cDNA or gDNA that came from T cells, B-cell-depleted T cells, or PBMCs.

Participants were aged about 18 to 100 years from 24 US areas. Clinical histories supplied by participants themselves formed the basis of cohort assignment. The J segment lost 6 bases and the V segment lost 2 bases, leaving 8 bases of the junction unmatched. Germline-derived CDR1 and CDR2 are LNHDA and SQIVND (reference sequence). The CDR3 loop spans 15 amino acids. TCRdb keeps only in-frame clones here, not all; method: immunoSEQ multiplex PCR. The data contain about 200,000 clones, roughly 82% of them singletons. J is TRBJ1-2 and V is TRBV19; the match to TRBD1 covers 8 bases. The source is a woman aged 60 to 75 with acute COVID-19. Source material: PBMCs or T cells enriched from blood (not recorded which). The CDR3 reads CASSIPRDRPDGYTF. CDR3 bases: TGTGCCAGTAGTATACCCCGGGACAGGCCAGATGGCTACACCTTC.